These 6 T cell receptor beta chains share one sample of origin, sequenced in a study of early T cells in non-severe SARS-CoV-2 infection. MiXCR, run by TCRdb on the 5' RACE reads, gives a single entry per CDR3 protein. This sample carries around 81,000 distinct CDR3 sequences, roughly 13% of them seen once, and the ten largest clones take 11%. The material sequenced was whole blood. All receptors come from an adult who was a healthcare worker with PCR-confirmed SARS-CoV-2 infection or an uninfected control (not recorded which).

This sequence joins TRBV29-1 and TRBJ2-1; TRBD2 is a possible D gene (5 bases). Trimming shortened V by 7 bases and J by 8 bases, and 12 bases separated the two germline ends. The CDR3 sequence is 11 residues long. Germline V CDR1 and CDR2: SQVTM, ANQGSEA. CDR3 loop: CSEIAGYEQFF. The CDR3 DNA follows: TGCAGCGAAATTGCGGGCTATGAGCAGTTCTTC.

This clonotype has at least ten counts. The V gene is TRBV7-7, the J gene TRBJ2-3, with TRBD2 identical over 8 bases. The germline gives CDR1 SSHAT, CDR2 FNYEAQ (reference sequence). V lost 5 bases, J lost 6 bases, and 4 bases stayed unmatched. The CDR3 is 13 amino acids. The CDR3 region is CASSPGGGDTQYF. As DNA, the CDR3 is TGTGCCAGCAGCCCCGGCGGGGGGGATACGCAGTATTTT.

J is TRBJ1-3 and V is TRBV29-1; D gene ambiguous. Between the trimmed V and J ends, which lost 5 bases and 1 base, there was a span of 3 bases. CDR3 length equals 11 residues. CDR1 is SQVTM, CDR2 ANQGSEA, per germline. The CDR3 sequence: CSVRSGNTIYF. CDR3 nucleotide sequence: TGCAGCGTTCGTTCTGGAAACACCATATATTTT.

The chain is built from TRBV7-2 and TRBJ2-7; TRBD1 is a possible D gene (6 bases). This CDR3 has 15 residues. Deletions cut 5 bases from V and 0 bases from J, with 14 bases between. CDR1 is SGHTA and CDR2 is FQGNSA in the germline V gene. CDR3 sequence (DNA): TGTGCCAGCAGCCTCAGGGGTAAGAGCTCCTACGAGCAGTACTTC. Translating gives CASSLRGKSSYEQYF.

V gene TRBV3-1 combines with J gene TRBJ1-1; D is undetermined. This CDR3 has 15 amino acids. Trimming took 3 bases from V and 4 from J, leaving 15 bases between them. Looked up from germline, CDR1 is LGHDT and CDR2 is YNNKEL (reference sequence). CDR3 in DNA: TGTGCCAGCAGCCAGGACCGGGAACTCGGCACTGAAGCTTTCTTT. This sequence encodes CASSQDRELGTEAFF.

This clonotype was counted only a few times. The V and J genes are TRBV20-1 and TRBJ2-7, with a weak D call TRBD1 (6 bases). V dropped 6 bases and J dropped 4 bases, with 16 bases sitting between them. The CDR3 is made up of 13 amino acids. Germline-derived CDR1 and CDR2 are DFQATT and SNEGSKA (reference sequence). CDR3 amino acids: CSAVYGQIYEQYF. The CDR3, as DNA: TGCAGTGCCGTGTACGGACAGATATACGAGCAGTACTTC.